This passage covers 21 T cell receptor beta chains from one sample sequenced in a study of T cells after yellow fever vaccination. TCRdb called the 5' RACE reads again in MiXCR, with one record for every CDR3 protein. The data show just under 600,000 distinct CDR3 sequences, about 13% seen once. The sequences come from PBMCs, collected on the day of the yellow fever booster vaccination. The receptor source for this set is a man aged 25 to 45 who received the YFV17D yellow fever vaccine.

The chain uses TRBV27 and TRBJ1-5; D not certain. The CDR3 is 15 amino acids. Trimming left V 3 bases short and J 5 bases short, with 14 bases between. From germline, CDR1 is MNHEY and CDR2 SMNVEV (reference sequence). CDR3 sequence: CASSFRANPDQPQHF. CDR3 coding DNA: TGTGCCAGCAGTTTTAGGGCCAACCCAGATCAGCCCCAGCATTTT.

The V gene is TRBV4-2, the J gene TRBJ2-3; the D gene is possibly TRBD2 (6 bases). Per germline, CDR1 LGHNA and CDR2 YNFKEQ. The CDR3 extends over 15 amino acids. Trimming left V 0 bases short and J 4 bases short, with 11 bases between. CDR3 nucleotide sequence: TGTGCCAGCAGCCAAGACCAGACTAGTTCAGATACGCAGTATTTT. Protein sequence: CASSQDQTSSDTQYF.

CDR3 bases: TGTGCCAGTAGTATCACAGGAGTGAACACTGAAGCTTTCTTT. It translates to CASSITGVNTEAFF. The chain recombines TRBV19 with TRBJ1-1; D may be TRBD1 (5 bases). Germline CDR1 and CDR2: LNHDA and SQIVND (reference sequence). The V gene lost 3 bases and the J gene lost 0 bases, with 8 bases spanning the gap. The CDR3 spans 14 residues.

The rearrangement joins TRBV27 to TRBJ2-1; TRBD2 aligns across 13 bases. V trimming: 7 bases; J trimming: 10 bases; junction bases outside the gene matches: 7. CDR3 length: 14 amino acids. CDR1 and CDR2 (germline): MNHEY, SMNVEV (reference sequence). The CDR3 here is CASTGLAGSREQFF. CDR3 in DNA: TGTGCCAGCACGGGACTAGCGGGATCCCGGGAGCAGTTCTTC.

This clonotype was seen only once. The V call is TRBV11-3, the J call TRBJ2-7; perhaps TRBD1 as D (6 bases). Germline CDR1 is SGHNT and CDR2 is YENEEA. The V and J ends lost 6 bases and 0 bases respectively, with 12 bases between them. There are 14 residues in the CDR3. CDR3 residues: CASSRGGNSYEQYF. Written as DNA, the CDR3 is TGTGCCAGCAGTCGAGGGGGAAACTCCTACGAGCAGTACTTC. The complete variable domain, with remaining parts taken from reference TRBV11-3 and TRBJ2-7, reads EAGVVQSPRYKIIEKKQPVAFWCNPISGHNTLYWYLQNLGQGPELLIRYENEEAVDDSQLPKDRFSAERLKGVDSTLKIQPAELGDSAVYLCASSRGGNSYEQYFGPGTRLTVT.

This rearrangement joins TRBV30 to TRBJ2-7; 8 bases are shared with TRBD2. From germline, CDR1 is GTSNPN and CDR2 SVGIG (reference sequence). The CDR3 totals 13 residues. With V trimmed by 2 bases and J by 5 bases, 5 bases remained unmatched. The CDR3 sequence is CAWSTTSGHEQYF. CDR3 in DNA: TGTGCCTGGAGTACCACTAGCGGCCACGAGCAGTACTTC. The full variable domain, with the rest looked up from reference TRBV30 and TRBJ2-7, is SQTIHQWPATLVQPVGSPLSLECTVEGTSNPNLYWYRQAAGRGLQLLFYSVGIGQISSEVPQNLSASRPQDRQFILSSKKLLLSDSGFYLCAWSTTSGHEQYFGPGTRLTVT.

This clonotype was seen more than once but under ten times. The rearrangement joins TRBV20-1 to TRBJ2-7; TRBD1 or TRBD2 may be the D gene (5 bases each). The germline V gene has CDR1 DFQATT and CDR2 SNEGSKA (reference sequence). The CDR3 runs to 13 residues. V lost 6 bases and J 2 bases, leaving 14 bases between the germline ends. CDR3 DNA: TGCAGTGCCGTGAGGGCAGGGACCTACGAGCAGTACTTC. It specifies CSAVRAGTYEQYF.

The chain joins TRBV28 to TRBJ2-3; no firm D call. The CDR3 loop spans 13 amino acids. Between the trimmed V and J ends, which lost 5 bases and 2 bases, there was a span of 8 bases. CDR1 and CDR2 from the germline V gene are MDHEN and SYDVKM. The CDR3 here is CASSTTVTDTQYF. As DNA, the CDR3 is TGTGCCAGCAGTACGACCGTCACAGATACGCAGTATTTT.

This clonotype was counted a few times. V and J are TRBV28 and TRBJ2-7, with a weak D call TRBD1 (5 bases). The V gene's germline CDR1 is MDHEN and CDR2 SYDVKM. This CDR3 has 16 amino acids. The V gene lost 4 bases and the J gene lost 0 bases, with 16 bases spanning the gap. DNA for the CDR3: TGTGCCAGCAGTTCCACAGGTGGCCTATACTCCTACGAGCAGTACTTC. Translation: CASSSTGGLYSYEQYF.

On this clonotype itself: A read error may produce the germline difference seen at one junction end. The chain recombines TRBV7-7 with TRBJ2-1; possible D gene TRBD1, 5 bases. Looked up from germline, CDR1 is SSHAT and CDR2 is FNYEAQ (reference sequence). The CDR3 totals 15 residues. The CDR3 coding sequence is TGTGCTAGCAGCTCCGCGCAGGGCTCCTACAATGAGCAGTTCTTC. This codes for CASSSAQGSYNEQFF.

This clonotype was seen many times. CDR3 DNA sequence: TGTGCCAGCAGTTGGGCCGGGGAGCTGTTTTTT. Protein sequence: CASSWAGELFF. The rearrangement uses TRBV2 and TRBJ2-2; D remains unclear. CDR3 length: 11 residues. Trimming pared 5 bases from V and 6 bases from J, leaving 4 bases between. Looked up from germline, CDR1 is SNHLY and CDR2 is FYNNEI.

This clonotype has only a few counts. The chain recombines TRBV12-3 or TRBV12-4 with TRBJ2-1; D possibly matches TRBD1 or TRBD2 (5 bases each). The CDR3 length is 14 residues. Trimming stripped 5 bases from V and 5 bases from J, with 13 bases between. In DNA form, the CDR3 reads TGTGCCAGCAGTGAATGGGGGACCCACAATGAGCAGTTCTTC. Amino acid sequence: CASSEWGTHNEQFF.

This clonotype was observed a handful of times. This chain connects TRBV6-1 to TRBJ2-3, with TRBD1 matching over 11 bases. The CDR3 has 16 amino acids. V dropped 6 bases and J dropped 2; count of bases not matched to a gene: 7. Germline-derived CDR1 and CDR2 are MNHNS and SASEGT. The chain's CDR3 is CASRQRTGGLTDTQYF. CDR3 in DNA: TGTGCCAGCAGGCAACGGACAGGGGGCCTCACAGATACGCAGTATTTT.

This clonotype occurred a few times. The genes are TRBV7-2 and TRBJ2-1; no firm D call. The CDR3 consists of 15 residues. Germline assignment: CDR1 SGHTA and CDR2 FQGNSA. V was pared by 4 bases and J by 6 bases, with 16 bases between. The CDR3: CASSSPPYYGNEQFF. CDR3 sequence (DNA): TGTGCCAGCAGCTCCCCCCCATACTACGGCAATGAGCAGTTCTTC.

This clonotype was counted a few times. The rearrangement uses TRBV5-1 and TRBJ1-2, with TRBD1 matching over 9 bases. Trimming removed 1 base from V and 5 bases from J; junction bases left unmatched: 3. The CDR3 loop spans 14 amino acids. In germline, CDR1 is SGHRS, CDR2 YFSETQ. CDR3 DNA sequence: TGCGCCAGCAGCTTGCAGGACAGGGGATATGGCTACACCTTC. It is translated as CASSLQDRGYGYTF.

In nucleotides, the CDR3 is TGTGCCAGCAGGCAACTATCCGGGACAGGGCCTTATGGCTACACCTTC. This encodes CASRQLSGTGPYGYTF. J is TRBJ1-2 and V is TRBV3-1; TRBD1 matches at 9 bases. With V trimmed by 6 bases and J by 5 bases, 13 bases remained unmatched. Germline CDR1 reads LGHDT; CDR2 reads YNNKEL (reference sequence). CDR3 length equals 16 residues.

This clonotype turned up a few times. The chain carries TRBV20-1 and TRBJ2-4; D may be TRBD1 (7 bases). V was cut by 7 bases and J by 8 bases, with 15 bases left in between. Per the germline V gene, CDR1 is DFQATT and CDR2 is SNEGSKA (reference sequence). The CDR3 spans 12 residues. CDR3 in amino acids: CSVTQGGDIQYF. The CDR3 bases are TGCAGTGTCACCCAGGGGGGAGACATTCAGTACTTC.

This clonotype came up a few times. V is TRBV7-9 and J is TRBJ2-7, with 9 nucleotides matching TRBD1. With V trimmed by 5 bases and J by 2 bases, 10 bases remained unmatched. Germline V gene data show CDR1 as SEHNR and CDR2 as FQNEAQ (reference sequence). This CDR3 is 16 amino acids long. The CDR3 sequence: CASSLGPRDRAYEQYF. CDR3 nucleotide sequence: TGTGCCAGCAGCCTGGGACCCCGGGACAGGGCCTACGAGCAGTACTTC.

The table lists this clonotype with a few counts. V gene TRBV29-1 combines with J gene TRBJ2-1; weak D call: TRBD2 (5 bases). Germline CDR1 reads SQVTM; CDR2 reads ANQGSEA. Trimming stripped 4 bases from V and 3 bases from J, with 10 bases between. This CDR3 spans 13 amino acids. The CDR3 DNA follows: TGCAGCGTTGTACGGGGTAACTACAATGAGCAGTTCTTC. Residues: CSVVRGNYNEQFF.

This clonotype came up a few times. The rearrangement links TRBV15 to TRBJ1-2, with TRBD1 identical over 10 bases. The CDR3 totals 15 residues. Germline CDR1 reads LNHNV; CDR2 reads YYDKDF (reference sequence). V dropped 3 bases and J dropped 4; count of bases not matched to a gene: 5. This chain's CDR3 is CATSSRDRGPYGYTF. The CDR3 nucleotides read TGTGCCACCAGCAGCAGGGACAGGGGTCCCTATGGCTACACCTTC. Drawing the rest from reference TRBV15 and TRBJ1-2, the complete variable domain is DAMVIQNPRYQVTQFGKPVTLSCSQTLNHNVMYWYQQKSSQAPKLLFHYYDKDFNNEADTPDNFQSRRPNTSFCFLDIRSPGLGDTAMYLCATSSRDRGPYGYTFGSGTRLTVV.

This clonotype was counted a single time. The rearrangement uses TRBV7-6 and TRBJ2-2; either TRBD1 or TRBD2 may fit D (6 bases each). The germline CDR1 and CDR2 sequences are SGHVS and FNYEAQ. V was cut by 0 bases and J by 6 bases, with 14 bases left in between. The CDR3 contains 16 residues. This CDR3 reads CASSLAWGAGPGELFF. The CDR3 nucleotides are TGTGCCAGCAGCTTAGCGTGGGGGGCCGGACCCGGGGAGCTGTTTTTT. The full variable domain, in which reference TRBV7-6 and TRBJ2-2 provide the parts outside the CDR3, is GAGVSQSPRYKVTKRGQDVALRCDPISGHVSLYWYRQALGQGPEFLTYFNYEAQQDKSGLPNDRFSAERPEGSISTLTIQRTEQRDSAMYRCASSLAWGAGPGELFFGEGSRLTVL.